This T cell receptor beta chain was captured in a study of shared clonotypes between healthy human individuals. Across the whole study: The cohort had a couple of women and a few men, ages 18 to 49.

Researchers ran the assay at a deep level. Over several immunoSEQ plates, each subset's genomic DNA was distributed in even portions. Clones were read by immunoSEQ multiplex PCR, and TCRdb kept only the in-frame ones, dropping some. The data hold nearly 1,000,000 clones, with 76% observed a single time. Germline-derived CDR1 and CDR2 are MDHEN and SYDVKM. V shed 7 bases, J shed 0 bases, and the junction held 6 bases outside the gene matches. This CDR3 is 14 amino acids long. A CD45RA-negative memory subset and a CD45RA+ naive subset were separated from the CD4+ cells. The rearrangement joins TRBV28 to TRBJ2-7, with 7 bases identical to TRBD1. Specimen: memory CD4+ T cells sorted from blood. The subset: CD45RA-negative fraction. The receptor was derived from a man between 18 and 29 years old in good health. The CDR3 sequence: CASILQGSSYEQYF. Here the CDR3 DNA reads TGTGCCAGCATTCTACAGGGGAGCTCCTACGAGCAGTACTTC.